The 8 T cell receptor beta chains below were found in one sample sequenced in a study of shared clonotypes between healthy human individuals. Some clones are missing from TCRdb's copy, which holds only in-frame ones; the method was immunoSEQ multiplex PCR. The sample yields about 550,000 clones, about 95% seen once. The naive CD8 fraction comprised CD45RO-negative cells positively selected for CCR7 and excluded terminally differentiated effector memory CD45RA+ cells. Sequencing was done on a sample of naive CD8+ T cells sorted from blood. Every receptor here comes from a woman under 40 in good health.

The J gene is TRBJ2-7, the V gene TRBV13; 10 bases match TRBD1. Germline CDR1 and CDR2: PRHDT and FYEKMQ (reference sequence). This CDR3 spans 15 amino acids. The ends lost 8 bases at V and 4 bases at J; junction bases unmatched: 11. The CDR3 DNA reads TGTGCCAGCCGGGCGACGGGACAGGGGACATACGAGCAGTACTTC. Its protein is CASRATGQGTYEQYF. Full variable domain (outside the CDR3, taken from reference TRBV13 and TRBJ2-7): AAGVIQSPRHLIKEKRETATLKCYPIPRHDTVYWYQQGPGQDPQFLISFYEKMQSDKGSIPDRFSAQQFSDYHSELNMSSLELGDSALYFCASRATGQGTYEQYFGPGTRLTVT.

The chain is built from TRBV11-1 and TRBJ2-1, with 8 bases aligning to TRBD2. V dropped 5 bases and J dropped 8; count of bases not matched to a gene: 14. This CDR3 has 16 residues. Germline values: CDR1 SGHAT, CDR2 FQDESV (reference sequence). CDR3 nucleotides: TGTGCCAGCAGCAAAATCCCCGGGACTAGATTGGATGAGCAGTTCTTC. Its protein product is CASSKIPGTRLDEQFF.

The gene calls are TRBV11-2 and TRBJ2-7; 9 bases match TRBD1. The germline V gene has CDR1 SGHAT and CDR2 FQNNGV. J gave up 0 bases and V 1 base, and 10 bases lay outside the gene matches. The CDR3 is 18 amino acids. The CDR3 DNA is TGTGCCAGCAGCTTAGGACCGGGACAGGGATCGGGCTCCTACGAGCAGTACTTC. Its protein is CASSLGPGQGSGSYEQYF.

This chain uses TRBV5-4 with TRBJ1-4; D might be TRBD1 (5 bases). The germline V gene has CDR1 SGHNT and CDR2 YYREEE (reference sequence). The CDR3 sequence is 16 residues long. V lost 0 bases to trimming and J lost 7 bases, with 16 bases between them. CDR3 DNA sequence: TGTGCCAGCAGCTTGGGTGCCGGACATCTTCCTGAAAAACTGTTTTTT. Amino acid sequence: CASSLGAGHLPEKLFF.

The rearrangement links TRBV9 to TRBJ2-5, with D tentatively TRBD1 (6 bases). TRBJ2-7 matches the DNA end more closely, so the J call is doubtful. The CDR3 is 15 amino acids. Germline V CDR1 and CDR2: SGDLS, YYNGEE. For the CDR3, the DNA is TGTGCCAGCAGCGTAGACCAGGGGCCGCGTTACGAGCAGTACTTC. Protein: CASSVDQGPRYEQYF.

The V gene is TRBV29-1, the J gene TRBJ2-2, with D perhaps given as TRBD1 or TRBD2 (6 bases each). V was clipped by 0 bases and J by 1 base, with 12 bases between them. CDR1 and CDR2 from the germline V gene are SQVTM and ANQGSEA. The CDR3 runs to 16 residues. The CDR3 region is CSVEEKGGRNTGELFF. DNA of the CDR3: TGCAGCGTTGAAGAGAAAGGGGGGAGGAACACCGGGGAGCTGTTTTTT.

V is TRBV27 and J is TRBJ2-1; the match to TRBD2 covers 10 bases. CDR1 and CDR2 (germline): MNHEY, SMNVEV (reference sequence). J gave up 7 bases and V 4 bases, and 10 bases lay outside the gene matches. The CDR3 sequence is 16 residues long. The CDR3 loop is CASSSHPSGRGNEQFF. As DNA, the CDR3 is TGTGCCAGCAGTTCCCACCCTAGCGGGAGAGGTAATGAGCAGTTCTTC.

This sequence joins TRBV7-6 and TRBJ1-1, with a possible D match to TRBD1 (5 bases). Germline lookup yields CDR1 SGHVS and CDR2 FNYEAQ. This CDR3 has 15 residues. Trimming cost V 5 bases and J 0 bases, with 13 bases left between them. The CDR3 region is CASSPMTAMNTEAFF. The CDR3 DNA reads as TGTGCCAGCAGCCCGATGACAGCTATGAACACTGAAGCTTTCTTT.